Below, 32 T cell receptor beta chains from the same sample are listed, as sequenced in a study of blood T cell repertoires in COVID-19. The data were produced by immunoSEQ multiplex PCR, yet TCRdb's version contains in-frame clones alone and is incomplete. This repertoire shows roughly 140,000 clones, about 80% found once; its top ten account for about 4%. The sequenced sample was peripheral blood. Source of these receptors: a man in his 70s who had recovered from COVID-19.

The rearrangement joins TRBV25-1 to TRBJ2-7; the D gene is possibly TRBD1 (6 bases). In germline, CDR1 is MGHDK, CDR2 SYGVNS. Between the trimmed V and J ends, which lost 7 bases and 3 bases, there was a span of 13 bases. The CDR3 is 13 amino acids. CDR3 loop: CASTQKGDYEQYF. The CDR3 nucleotides are TGTGCCAGCACTCAGAAGGGGGACTACGAGCAGTACTTC.

The V call is TRBV6-5, the J call TRBJ2-7, with TRBD2 matching over 7 bases. Germline V gene data show CDR1 as MNHEY and CDR2 as SVGAGI. V trimming: 7 bases; J trimming: 6 bases; junction bases outside the gene matches: 9. This CDR3 comprises 13 residues. The CDR3 nucleotides are TGTGCCAGCAAGAAGGCAGGGAGGGGCGAGCAGTACTTC. Its translation is CASKKAGRGEQYF.

This chain links TRBV6-5 with TRBJ2-5; D gene unclear. The CDR3 runs to 13 residues. The germline V gene has CDR1 MNHEY and CDR2 SVGAGI. V was shortened by 2 bases and J by 3 bases, with 7 bases between the two germline ends. The CDR3 nucleotides are TGTGCCAGCAGTTACGGTATAGAAGAGACCCAGTACTTC. Translated: CASSYGIEETQYF.

V gene TRBV6-4 combines with J gene TRBJ2-3; TRBD1 might be the D (6 bases). The CDR3 is made up of 14 amino acids. CDR1 is MRHNA and CDR2 is SNTAGT in the germline V gene. Between the trimmed V and J ends, which lost 3 bases and 5 bases, there was a span of 12 bases. The CDR3 DNA sequence: TGTGCCAGCAGTGAGGCAGGGGCAGAAGATACGCAGTATTTT. This gives the protein CASSEAGAEDTQYF.

A few counts support this clone. This chain joins TRBV28 and TRBJ2-7; D gene unclear. Deletions cut 7 bases from V and 5 bases from J, with 9 bases between. The CDR3 has 11 residues. Per the germline V gene, CDR1 is MDHEN and CDR2 is SYDVKM. The CDR3 reads CASTTSDEQYF. Written as DNA, the CDR3 is TGTGCCAGCACAACGAGTGACGAGCAGTACTTC.

The J gene is TRBJ2-7, the V gene TRBV11-2; weak D call: TRBD1 (6 bases). Trimming stripped 4 bases from V and 4 bases from J, with 14 bases between. Germline V gene sequence: CDR1 SGHAT, CDR2 FQNNGV. The CDR3 sequence is 14 residues long. DNA of the CDR3: TGTGCCAGCAGCTCCGGGACAAGCATTTACGAGCAGTACTTC. Translated: CASSSGTSIYEQYF.

The genes are TRBV25-1 and TRBJ2-5, with a possible D match to TRBD2 (6 bases). There are 17 residues in the CDR3. CDR1 is MGHDK, CDR2 SYGVNS, per germline. V was pared by 3 bases and J by 2 bases, with 19 bases between. The chain's CDR3 is CASSDLRSGSGQETQYF. The CDR3 DNA sequence: TGTGCCAGCAGTGACCTCCGTAGCGGCAGTGGACAAGAGACCCAGTACTTC.

V is TRBV7-9 and J is TRBJ1-3; D is unresolved. Trimming took 1 base from V and 7 from J, leaving 5 bases between them. This CDR3 has 12 amino acids. CDR1 and CDR2 from the germline V gene are SEHNR and FQNEAQ (reference sequence). The CDR3 spells CASSLERNTIYF. For the CDR3, the DNA is TGTGCCAGCAGCTTAGAGAGGAACACCATATATTTT.

CDR3 residues: CASSPRTTYNEQFF. The CDR3, as DNA: TGTGCCAGCTCACCAAGGACAACTTACAATGAGCAGTTCTTC. The V gene is TRBV18, the J gene TRBJ2-1; possible D gene TRBD1, 5 bases. CDR1 KGHSH and CDR2 LQKENI come from the germline V gene. This CDR3 is built from 14 residues. V was trimmed by 2 bases and J by 4 bases, leaving 9 bases between them.

This sequence joins TRBV7-8 and TRBJ2-5; TRBD2 matches 8 bases. The CDR3 has 16 residues. In germline, CDR1 is SGHVS, CDR2 FQNEAQ. V was clipped by 5 bases and J by 5 bases; unmatched bases: 13. The CDR3 sequence is CASSHLLAGLGETQYF. The CDR3 DNA follows: TGTGCCAGCAGCCACCTTTTAGCGGGGCTGGGTGAGACCCAGTACTTC.

The chain links TRBV9 to TRBJ1-3; 7 positions match TRBD1. The trim removed 4 bases at V and 3 bases at J, leaving 13 bases unmatched. Germline V gene lookup returns CDR1 SGDLS and CDR2 YYNGEE. CDR3 length: 17 residues. The CDR3 protein is CASSRFKGTDSGNTIYF. The CDR3 nucleotides read TGTGCCAGCAGCCGATTTAAAGGGACAGATAGTGGAAACACCATATATTTT. Variable domain in full (rest from reference TRBV9 and TRBJ1-3): DSGVTQTPKHLITATGQRVTLRCSPRSGDLSVYWYQQSLDQGLQFLIQYYNGEERAKGNILERFSAQQFPDLHSELNLSSLELGDSALYFCASSRFKGTDSGNTIYFGEGSWLTVV.

The chain links TRBV5-1 to TRBJ2-7; weak D call: TRBD1 (6 bases). This CDR3 is built from 16 residues. Germline V lookup: CDR1 SGHRS, CDR2 YFSETQ. V lost 0 bases and J 0 bases, leaving 13 bases between the germline ends. CDR3 coding DNA: TGCGCCAGCAGCTTGGCACCGGGACACCACTCCTACGAGCAGTACTTC. The encoded protein is CASSLAPGHHSYEQYF.

V gene TRBV29-1 combines with J gene TRBJ1-1, with D possibly being TRBD1 (6 bases). Trimming removed 4 bases at V and 9 bases at J, with 21 bases between. This CDR3 comprises 14 residues. The germline CDR1 and CDR2 sequences are SQVTM and ANQGSEA. This CDR3 reads CSVALSQGGGKAFF. CDR3 sequence (DNA): TGCAGCGTTGCCTTATCCCAGGGAGGGGGAAAAGCTTTCTTT.

V and J are TRBV18 and TRBJ2-7, with 11 bases fitting TRBD1. Germline CDR1 KGHSH, CDR2 LQKENI. This CDR3 contains 14 residues. With 2 bases clipped from V and 3 bases from J, the junction kept 0 bases outside the gene matches. As DNA, the CDR3 is TGTGCCAGCTCACCAGGGACAGGGGGCTACGAGCAGTACTTC. This codes for CASSPGTGGYEQYF. The full variable domain, rest sourced from reference TRBV18 and TRBJ2-7, is NAGVMQNPRHLVRRRGQEARLRCSPMKGHSHVYWYRQLPEEGLKFMVYLQKENIIDESGMPKERFSAEFPKEGPSILRIQQVVRGDSAAYFCASSPGTGGYEQYFGPGTRLTVT.

V gene TRBV27 combines with J gene TRBJ2-7; TRBD1 might be the D (6 bases). This CDR3 has 15 amino acids. Germline lookup yields CDR1 MNHEY and CDR2 SMNVEV (reference sequence). V lost 5 bases and J lost 0, with 14 bases in between. This CDR3 is CASSPRGFGSYEQYF. As DNA, the CDR3 is TGTGCCAGCAGTCCAAGGGGGTTTGGCTCCTACGAGCAGTACTTC.

This clone came up a few times. The chain combines TRBV19 with TRBJ1-3; perhaps TRBD1 as D (6 bases). The germline gives CDR1 LNHDA, CDR2 SQIVND (reference sequence). The germline V and J ends were trimmed by 7 bases and 2 bases, with 12 bases remaining between them. This CDR3 has 14 amino acids. CDR3 region: CASKMRGPGNTIYF. CDR3 nucleotide sequence: TGTGCCAGTAAGATGCGGGGGCCTGGAAACACCATATATTTT.

V is TRBV4-1 and J is TRBJ2-2; the match to TRBD2 covers 9 bases. The trim removed 1 base at V and 6 bases at J, leaving 9 bases unmatched. This CDR3 is built from 17 residues. Germline CDR1 reads MGHRA; CDR2 reads YSYEKL. In DNA, the CDR3 is TGCGCCAGCAGCCAAGTCGGGGCGGGAGGGAGTGCCGGGGAGCTGTTTTTT. As protein: CASSQVGAGGSAGELFF.

The chain links TRBV3-1 (or the pseudogene TRBV3-2) to TRBJ2-7, with D perhaps matching TRBD2 (5 bases). The V gene's germline CDR1 is LGHDT and CDR2 YNNKEL (reference sequence). V dropped 2 bases and J dropped 7 bases, with 27 bases sitting between them. This CDR3 has 18 amino acids. CDR3 DNA: TGTGCCAGCAGCCAATCTCCCGACGTTTGGGAGCGAAACGAAGAGCAGTACTTC. Its translation is CASSQSPDVWERNEEQYF.

This chain links TRBV21-1 with TRBJ2-7; the tabulated D call, TRBD1, remains unverified against the DNA. TRBV21-1 is tagged as a pseudogene. The CDR3 spans 15 residues. The CDR3 protein is CASSKVKGSGHEQYF. The DNA for the CDR3 is TGTGCCAGCAGCAAAGTGAAGGGGTCGGGCCACGAGCAGTACTTC.

The V call is TRBV3-1 (or the pseudogene TRBV3-2), the J call TRBJ2-7, with 8 bases lining up with TRBD2. Germline trimming cut 6 bases from V and 5 bases from J; bases unmatched to any gene: 6. CDR3 length equals 13 residues. Germline values: CDR1 LGHDT, CDR2 YNNKEL (reference sequence). CDR3 DNA: TGTGCCAGCAGTCGGGGACTAGTCCACGAGCAGTACTTC. As protein: CASSRGLVHEQYF.

This CDR3 reads CASSQPKARTEAFF. The DNA of the CDR3 is TGTGCCAGCAGTCAACCTAAAGCGCGAACTGAAGCTTTCTTT. The chain recombines TRBV6-5 with TRBJ1-1; D is unresolved. The ends were cut back, 5 bases at V and 5 bases at J, with 15 bases in the middle. Looked up from germline, CDR1 is MNHEY and CDR2 is SVGAGI. This CDR3 is built from 14 residues.

V usage is TRBV10-2 and J usage is TRBJ1-1, with a weak D call TRBD1 (5 bases). The germline V and J ends were trimmed by 7 bases and 4 bases, with 16 bases remaining between them. Germline V lookup: CDR1 WSHSY, CDR2 SAAADI. There are 14 residues in the CDR3. DNA of the CDR3: TGCGCCAGCAAAACTTTGGGGGGGACCACTGAAGCTTTCTTT. Translation: CASKTLGGTTEAFF.

The V gene is TRBV19, the J gene TRBJ2-2, with 9 bases identical to TRBD1. The CDR3 is 15 amino acids. Per germline, CDR1 LNHDA and CDR2 SQIVND (reference sequence). The ends lost 4 bases at V and 6 bases at J; junction bases unmatched: 6. Here the CDR3 reads CASSTDRGIAGELFF. The CDR3 bases are TGTGCCAGTAGTACGGACAGGGGCATAGCCGGGGAGCTGTTTTTT.

The chain uses TRBV6-5 and TRBJ2-7; 8 nucleotides align to TRBD1. Germline CDR1 is MNHEY and CDR2 is SVGAGI. J was trimmed by 5 bases and V by 11 bases; bases with no gene match: 8. The CDR3 is made up of 12 amino acids. This CDR3 is CAVGQGIHEQYF. The CDR3 nucleotides read TGTGCCGTTGGACAGGGAATCCACGAGCAGTACTTC.

This chain links TRBV19 with TRBJ2-7; 14 nucleotides agree with TRBD2. V lost 6 bases and J lost 6; bases outside the gene matches: 7. Looked up from germline, CDR1 is LNHDA and CDR2 is SQIVND (reference sequence). The CDR3 is 15 residues long. As DNA, the CDR3 is TGTGCCAGTAGGGACGGGACTAGCGGGAGAGGCGAGCAGTACTTC. This sequence encodes CASRDGTSGRGEQYF.

This sequence joins TRBV29-1 and TRBJ2-6; D uncertain. There are 13 residues in the CDR3. The V gene lost 5 bases and the J gene lost 4 bases, with 9 bases spanning the gap. The germline V gene encodes CDR1 SQVTM and CDR2 ANQGSEA. The CDR3 DNA sequence: TGCAGCGTTTCCGGGTTGGGGGCCAACGTCCTGACTTTC. Translation gives CSVSGLGANVLTF.

The V call is TRBV5-4, the J call TRBJ1-2; 10 bases are a match to TRBD1. The CDR3 consists of 13 residues. V shed 4 bases and J 7 bases; nucleotides not matched to a gene: 4. The germline V gene has CDR1 SGHNT and CDR2 YYREEE (reference sequence). In DNA, the CDR3 is TGTGCCAGCAGCCCGACAGGGGGCTTTGGCTACACCTTC. This translates into CASSPTGGFGYTF.

This clone was found a few times. J is TRBJ2-3 and V is TRBV27; possibly TRBD2 for D (6 bases). The V end lost 6 bases, the J end lost 6 bases, and 13 bases lay between the germline ends. Per the germline V gene, CDR1 is MNHEY and CDR2 is SMNVEV (reference sequence). The CDR3 extends over 13 amino acids. The CDR3 region has the DNA TGTGCCAGCAGAGGAGGGTGGATGGATACGCAGTATTTT. It is translated as CASRGGWMDTQYF.

The gene calls are TRBV7-9 and TRBJ1-5, with D uncertain. This CDR3 spans 14 amino acids. Germline V CDR1 and CDR2: SEHNR, FQNEAQ (reference sequence). V lost 0 bases, J lost 4 bases, and 7 bases lay in between. This CDR3 reads CASSLALPNQPQHF. CDR3 coding DNA: TGTGCCAGCAGCTTAGCACTTCCAAATCAGCCCCAGCATTTT. The complete variable domain, with remaining parts taken from reference TRBV7-9 and TRBJ1-5, reads DTGVSQNPRHKITKRGQNVTFRCDPISEHNRLYWYRQTLGQGPEFLTYFQNEAQLEKSRLLSDRFSAERPKGSFSTLEIQRTEQGDSAMYLCASSLALPNQPQHFGDGTRLSIL.

The chain uses TRBV19 and TRBJ2-7; 7 nucleotides match TRBD1. The CDR3 totals 15 residues. Trimming removed 3 bases from V and 5 bases from J; junction bases left unmatched: 10. Germline CDR1 LNHDA, CDR2 SQIVND (reference sequence). CDR3: CASSISPGTVNEQYF. The CDR3 nucleotides read TGTGCCAGTAGTATTAGCCCCGGGACAGTAAACGAGCAGTACTTC.

The chain links TRBV2 to TRBJ1-1; no clear D. The germline CDR1 and CDR2 sequences are SNHLY and FYNNEI. The CDR3 totals 14 residues. V was trimmed by 6 bases and J by 6 bases, leaving 17 bases between them. CDR3 sequence reads: CASSPREARSEAFF. For the CDR3, the DNA is TGTGCCAGCAGCCCCCGGGAGGCCCGGTCTGAAGCTTTCTTT.

V and J are TRBV18 and TRBJ1-1; D not resolved. V lost 5 bases and J 4 bases, leaving 17 bases between the germline ends. There are 15 residues in the CDR3. Germline values: CDR1 KGHSH, CDR2 LQKENI. This CDR3 reads CASSNPEAGTTEAFF. The DNA of the CDR3 is TGTGCCAGCTCAAACCCGGAAGCAGGTACCACTGAAGCTTTCTTT.